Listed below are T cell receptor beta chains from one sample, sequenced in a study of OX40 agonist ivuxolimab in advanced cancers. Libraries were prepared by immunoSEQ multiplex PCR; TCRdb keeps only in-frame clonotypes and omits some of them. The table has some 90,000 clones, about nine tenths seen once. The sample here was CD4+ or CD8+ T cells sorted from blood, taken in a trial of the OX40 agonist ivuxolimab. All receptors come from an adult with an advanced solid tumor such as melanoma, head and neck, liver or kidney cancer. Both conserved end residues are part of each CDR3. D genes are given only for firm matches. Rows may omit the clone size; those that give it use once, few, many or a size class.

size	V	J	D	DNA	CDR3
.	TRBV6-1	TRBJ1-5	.	TGTGCCAGCAGTGAAGGGCAGGGCAGCCAGCCCCAGCATTTT	CASSEGQGSQPQHF
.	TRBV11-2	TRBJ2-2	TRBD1	TGTGCCAGCAGCTCCCGAGAAGGGGGCTACACCGGGGAGCTGTTTTTT	CASSSREGGYTGELFF
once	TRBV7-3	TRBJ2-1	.	TGTGCCAGCAGCTTACTAGGGAGTTACAATGAGCAGTTCTTC	CASSLLGSYNEQFF
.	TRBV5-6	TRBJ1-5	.	TGTGCCAGCAGCTTGGACGGGGACGATAGCAATCAGCCCCAGCATTTT	CASSLDGDDSNQPQHF
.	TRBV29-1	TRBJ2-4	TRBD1	TGCAGCGTCAGGGGGAAGGGGAACGGGGAAAACATTCAGTACTTC	CSVRGKGNGENIQYF
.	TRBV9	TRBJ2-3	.	TGTGCCAGCAGCGTAGACTTGCCCCCCGGAGATACGCAGTATTTT	CASSVDLPPGDTQYF
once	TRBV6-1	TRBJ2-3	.	TGTGCCAGCAGTTTACTTTCCGGGAGCACAGATACGCAGTATTTT	CASSLLSGSTDTQYF
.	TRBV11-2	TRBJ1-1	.	TGTGCCAGCAGCGAACAGGGAGTAAGCGAAGCTTTCTTT	CASSEQGVSEAFF
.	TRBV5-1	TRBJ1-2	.	TGCGCCAGCAGCCCGGTCGGTGACTATGGCTACACCTTC	CASSPVGDYGYTF
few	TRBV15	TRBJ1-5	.	TGTGCCACCAGCAGAGATCGAGGGACTCAGCCCCAGCATTTT	CATSRDRGTQPQHF
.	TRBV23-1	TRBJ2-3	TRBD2	TGCGCCAGCAGTCAATTCGGGACTAGCTTCACAGATACGCAGTATTTT	CASSQFGTSFTDTQYF
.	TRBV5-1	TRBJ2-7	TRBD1	TGCGCCAGCAGCTTGGGAGACAGGGCTTACGAGCAGTACTTC	CASSLGDRAYEQYF
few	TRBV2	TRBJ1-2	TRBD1	TGTGCCAGCAGTTTCCGGGACAGGGTTGGCTACACCTTC	CASSFRDRVGYTF
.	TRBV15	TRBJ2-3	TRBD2	TGTGCCACCAGCAGACTAGCGGGGGGGCACACAGATACGCAGTATTTT	CATSRLAGGHTDTQYF
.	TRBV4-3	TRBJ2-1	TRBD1	TGCGCCAGCAGCCGAGACAGGGGTTCCTATGAGCAGTTCTTC	CASSRDRGSYEQFF
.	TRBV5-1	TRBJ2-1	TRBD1	TGCGCCAGCAGCCGACAGGGACAGGGCTACAATGAGCAGTTCTTC	CASSRQGQGYNEQFF
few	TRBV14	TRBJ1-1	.	TGTGCCAGCAGCCAAGATCTTATGCCGGGAGAAGCTTTCTTT	CASSQDLMPGEAFF
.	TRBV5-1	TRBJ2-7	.	TGCGCCAGCAGCTTGGCCAACATTCGGGATTCCGAGCAGTACTTC	CASSLANIRDSEQYF
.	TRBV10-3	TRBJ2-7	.	TGTGCCATCAGTTCGGGTCTCAAGCAGTACTTC	CAISSGLKQYF
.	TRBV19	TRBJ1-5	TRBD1	TGTGCCAGTAGCGATCAGGGGGGGTCAAATCAGCCCCAGCATTTT	CASSDQGGSNQPQHF
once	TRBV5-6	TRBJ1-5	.	TGTGCCAGCAGCTCGGGACGGGGTCAGCCCCAGCATTTT	CASSSGRGQPQHF
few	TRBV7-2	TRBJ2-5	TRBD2	TGTGCCAGCAGCTCCGGCCCCCGGACTAGCTGGGTTGAGACCCAGTACTTC	CASSSGPRTSWVETQYF
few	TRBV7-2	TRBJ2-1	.	TGTGCCAGCAGCTTAGAGGCAAGGAATGAGCAGTTCTTC	CASSLEARNEQFF
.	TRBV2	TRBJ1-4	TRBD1	TGTGCCAGGGACTGGGGACAGGGAAAACTGTTTTTT	CARDWGQGKLFF
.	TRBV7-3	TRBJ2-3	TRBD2	TGTGCCAGCAGCTTAAGAGGACTAGCGGGGGATATCACAGATACGCAGTATTTT	CASSLRGLAGDITDTQYF
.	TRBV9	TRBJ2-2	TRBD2	TGTGCCAGCAGCTCTAGCGGGGGGGCCTCCGGGGAGCTGTTTTTT	CASSSSGGASGELFF
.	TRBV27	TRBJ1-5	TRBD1	TGTGCCAGCAGTTTATCCGGGACAGGGGCTCAGCCCCAGCATTTT	CASSLSGTGAQPQHF
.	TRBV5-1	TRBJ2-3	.	TGCGCCAGCAGCTTTCCGACAGATACGCAGTATTTT	CASSFPTDTQYF
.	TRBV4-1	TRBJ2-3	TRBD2	TGCGCCAGCAGCCGGGGGACTAGCGGGGGAACAGATACGCAGTATTTT	CASSRGTSGGTDTQYF
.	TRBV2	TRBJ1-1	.	TGTGCCAGCAGTGTACAGGCTAGGGGGGGTGAAGCTTTCTTT	CASSVQARGGEAFF
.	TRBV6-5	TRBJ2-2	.	TGTGCCAGCAGGCACCTAGAGACGTACACCGGGGAGCTGTTTTTT	CASRHLETYTGELFF
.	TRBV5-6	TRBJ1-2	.	TGTGCCAGCAGCTTCCGTGCCGTTCTCATAAGTGGCTACACCTTC	CASSFRAVLISGYTF
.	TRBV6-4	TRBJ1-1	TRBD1	TGTGCCAGCAGGAGGGACAGGGGGGTCGCTGAAGCTTTCTTT	CASRRDRGVAEAFF
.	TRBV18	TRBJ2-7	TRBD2	TGTGCCAGCTCACCCTTGACTAGCGGGGGGATGGGTTTAAGCGAGCAGTACTTC	CASSPLTSGGMGLSEQYF
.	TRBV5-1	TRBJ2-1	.	TGCGCCAGCAGCTTTCAGGTCGAGAACAATGAGCAGTTCTTC	CASSFQVENNEQFF
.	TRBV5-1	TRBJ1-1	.	TGCGCCAGCAGCTTAAAGCCGGGGGCCGACACTGAAGCTTTCTTT	CASSLKPGADTEAFF
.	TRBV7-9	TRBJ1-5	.	TGTGCCAGCAGCTTAAGTACCGGCATTTATAGCAATCAGCCCCAGCATTTT	CASSLSTGIYSNQPQHF
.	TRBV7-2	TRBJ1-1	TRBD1	TGTGCCAGCAGCTTAGTAGGTGGAACAGGGGGAACTGAAGCTTTCTTT	CASSLVGGTGGTEAFF
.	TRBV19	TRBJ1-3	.	TGTGCCAGTAGTTCTTCAGGCCGAAACACCATATATTTT	CASSSSGRNTIYF
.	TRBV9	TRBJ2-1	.	TGTGCCAGCAGCGGAGGAGGACGGCCGAGCTCCTACAATGAGCAGTTCTTC	CASSGGGRPSSYNEQFF
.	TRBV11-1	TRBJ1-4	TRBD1	TGTGCCAGCAGCCGACCCGGGACAGGGGACGAAAAACTGTTTTTT	CASSRPGTGDEKLFF
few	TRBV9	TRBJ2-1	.	TGTGCCAGCAGCGTCTTAGAGAACAATGAGCAGTTCTTC	CASSVLENNEQFF
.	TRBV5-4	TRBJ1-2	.	TGTGCCAGCAAGCGAAGAAACTATGGCTACACCTTC	CASKRRNYGYTF
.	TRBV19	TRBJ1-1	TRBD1	TGTGCCAGTAGACCGGACAGGGGTTGGACTGAAGCTTTCTTT	CASRPDRGWTEAFF
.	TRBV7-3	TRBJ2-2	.	TGTGCCAGCAGCCCCCGATCCGCCGGGGAGCTGTTTTTT	CASSPRSAGELFF
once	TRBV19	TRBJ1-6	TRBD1	TGTGCCAGTAGTTCAGGGGGATCACCCCTCCACTTT	CASSSGGSPLHF
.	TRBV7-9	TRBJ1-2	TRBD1	TGTGCCAGCAGCCCTAGCCAGGGGGGGGATCACTATGGCTACACCTTC	CASSPSQGGDHYGYTF
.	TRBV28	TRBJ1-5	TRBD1	TGTGCCAGCAGTTCCACAGGGGGAGGAGGGACCCAGCATTTT	CASSSTGGGGTQHF
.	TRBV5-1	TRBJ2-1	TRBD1	TGCGCCAGCAGTGGACAGGGAGGCCACAATGAGCAGTTCTTC	CASSGQGGHNEQFF
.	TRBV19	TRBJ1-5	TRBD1	TGTGCCAGTAGTTCTATGTTGGACAGGGGGCGAGGTCAGCCCCAGCATTTT	CASSSMLDRGRGQPQHF
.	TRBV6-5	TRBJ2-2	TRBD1	TGTGCCAGCAGAAGACAGGGGGTGGCCGGGGAGCTGTTTTTT	CASRRQGVAGELFF
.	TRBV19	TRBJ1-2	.	TGTGCCAGTGGAGCCGGCCGGCGGTCAGGCTACACCTTC	CASGAGRRSGYTF
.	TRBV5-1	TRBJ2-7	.	TGCGCCAGCCAGAAGACAGAAGGCGACGAGCAGTACTTC	CASQKTEGDEQYF